The 5 T cell receptor beta chains reported below all come from one sample, sequenced in a study of blood T cell repertoires in COVID-19. The method was immunoSEQ multiplex PCR; TCRdb's version includes in-frame clones alone and lacks a portion of them. Among about 220,000 clones listed, 75% to 85% were seen once. The sequencing sample was made of peripheral blood. The receptor set was obtained from a human donor in a cohort sampled during active COVID-19.

The chain carries TRBV28 and TRBJ1-2; D uncertain. Trimming took 4 bases from V and 6 from J, leaving 15 bases between them. CDR3 size: 14 residues. Looked up from germline, CDR1 is MDHEN and CDR2 is SYDVKM. The CDR3, as DNA: TGTGCCAGCAGTTGGGGTTTGGGGAGGGATGGCTACACCTTC. It yields the protein CASSWGLGRDGYTF.

The CDR3 here is CATGREGYEQYF. CDR3 in DNA: TGTGCCACAGGGCGGGAGGGGTACGAGCAGTACTTC. V and J are TRBV10-3 and TRBJ2-7, with 9 bases matching TRBD2. Germline V lookup: CDR1 ENHRY, CDR2 SYGVKD. Trimming took 10 bases from V and 4 from J; bases not matched to a gene: 5. There are 12 residues in the CDR3.

This clone was counted only a few times. The rearrangement joins TRBV6-6 to TRBJ1-4; D might be TRBD1 (6 bases). The ends were cut back, 5 bases at V and 0 bases at J, with 13 bases in the middle. Germline V gives CDR1 MNHNY, CDR2 SVGAGI (reference sequence). The CDR3 has 16 amino acids. CDR3 sequence: CASSTGRGATNEKLFF. CDR3 bases: TGTGCCAGCAGTACGGGGAGGGGGGCAACTAATGAAAAACTGTTTTTT.

The chain couples TRBV6-5 to TRBJ1-5; no clear D gene. Germline lookup yields CDR1 MNHEY and CDR2 SVGAGI. CDR3 length: 15 residues. Trimming removed 5 bases from V and 5 bases from J, with 16 bases in between. The CDR3 protein is CASSPRAGFHQPQHF. The CDR3 coding sequence is TGTGCCAGCAGTCCCCGAGCGGGGTTTCATCAGCCCCAGCATTTT.

The chain uses TRBV5-1 and TRBJ2-5; D is undetermined. The V and J ends lost 4 bases and 2 bases respectively, with 12 bases between them. Germline CDR1 and CDR2: SGHRS and YFSETQ. The CDR3 covers 14 residues. As DNA, the CDR3 is TGCGCCAGCAGCCTAGAGCACGGTCAAGAGACCCAGTACTTC. It codes for CASSLEHGQETQYF.